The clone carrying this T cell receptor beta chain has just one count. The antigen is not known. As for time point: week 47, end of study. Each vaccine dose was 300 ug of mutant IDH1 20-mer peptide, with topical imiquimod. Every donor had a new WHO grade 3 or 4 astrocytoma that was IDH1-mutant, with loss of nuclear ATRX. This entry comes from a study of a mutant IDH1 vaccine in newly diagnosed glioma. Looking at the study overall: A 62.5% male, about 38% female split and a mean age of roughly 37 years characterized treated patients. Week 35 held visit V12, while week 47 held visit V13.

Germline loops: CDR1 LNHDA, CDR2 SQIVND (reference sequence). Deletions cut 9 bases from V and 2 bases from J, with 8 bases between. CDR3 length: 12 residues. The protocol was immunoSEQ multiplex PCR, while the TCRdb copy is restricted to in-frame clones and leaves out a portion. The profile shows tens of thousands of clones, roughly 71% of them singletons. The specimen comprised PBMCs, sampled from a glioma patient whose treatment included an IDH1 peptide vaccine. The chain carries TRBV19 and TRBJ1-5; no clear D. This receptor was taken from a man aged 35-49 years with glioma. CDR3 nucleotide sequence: TGTGCCAGCCACTTGGGCAATCAGCCCCAGCATTTT. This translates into CASHLGNQPQHF.